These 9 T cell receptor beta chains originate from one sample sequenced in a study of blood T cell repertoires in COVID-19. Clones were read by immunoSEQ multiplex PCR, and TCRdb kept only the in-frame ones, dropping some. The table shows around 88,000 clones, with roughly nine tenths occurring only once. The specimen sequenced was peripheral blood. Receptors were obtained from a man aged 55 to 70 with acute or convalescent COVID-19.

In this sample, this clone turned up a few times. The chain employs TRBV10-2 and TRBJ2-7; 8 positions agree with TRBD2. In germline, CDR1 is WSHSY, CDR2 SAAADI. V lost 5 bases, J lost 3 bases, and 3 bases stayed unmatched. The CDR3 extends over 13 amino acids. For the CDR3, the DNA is TGCGCCAGCAGTCGGGAGGGCGACTACGAGCAGTACTTC. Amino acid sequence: CASSREGDYEQYF.

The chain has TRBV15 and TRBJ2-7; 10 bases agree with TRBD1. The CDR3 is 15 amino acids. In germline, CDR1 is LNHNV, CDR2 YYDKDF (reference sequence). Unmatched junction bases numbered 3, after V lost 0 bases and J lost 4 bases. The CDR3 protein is CATSRDPGQGYEQYF. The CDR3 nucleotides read TGTGCCACCAGCAGAGATCCGGGACAGGGGTACGAGCAGTACTTC.

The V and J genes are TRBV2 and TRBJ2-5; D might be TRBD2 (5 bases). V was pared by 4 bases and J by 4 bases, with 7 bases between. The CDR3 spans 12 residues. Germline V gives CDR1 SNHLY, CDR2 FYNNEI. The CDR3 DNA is TGTGCCAGCAGTGGAGAGGGAGAGACCCAGTACTTC. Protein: CASSGEGETQYF.

This CDR3 is CASSPLGGADEKLFF. The CDR3 DNA is TGTGCCAGCAGTCCTCTGGGAGGTGCGGATGAAAAACTGTTTTTT. The chain recombines TRBV27 with TRBJ1-4; D not certain. V was shortened by 5 bases and J by 6 bases, with 16 bases between the two germline ends. The CDR3 spans 15 residues. The germline V gene has CDR1 MNHEY and CDR2 SMNVEV (reference sequence).

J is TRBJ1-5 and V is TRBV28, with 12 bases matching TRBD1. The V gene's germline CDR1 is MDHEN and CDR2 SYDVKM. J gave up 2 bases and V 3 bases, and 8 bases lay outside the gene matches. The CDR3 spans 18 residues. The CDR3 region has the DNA TGTGCCAGCAGTTTTATGGGACAGGGGGCTCTTGGCAATCAGCCCCAGCATTTT. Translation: CASSFMGQGALGNQPQHF.

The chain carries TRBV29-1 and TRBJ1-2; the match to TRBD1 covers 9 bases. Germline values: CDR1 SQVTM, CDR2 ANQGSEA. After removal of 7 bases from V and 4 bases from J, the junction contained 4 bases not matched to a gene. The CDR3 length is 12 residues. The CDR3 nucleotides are TGCAGCGGCAGACAGGGGGGCTATGGCTACACCTTC. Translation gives CSGRQGGYGYTF.

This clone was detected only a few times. The CDR3 coding sequence is TGTGCCAGCAGCTTATCGGCAGGGAACGGTGAAGCTTTCTTT. Translation gives CASSLSAGNGEAFF. The genes are TRBV7-2 and TRBJ1-1; D is possibly TRBD1 (5 bases). There are 14 residues in the CDR3. Germline CDR1 and CDR2: SGHTA and FQGNSA. The germline V and J ends were trimmed by 2 bases and 7 bases, with 14 bases remaining between them. Drawing the rest from reference TRBV7-2 and TRBJ1-1, the complete variable domain is GAGVSQSPSNKVTEKGKDVELRCDPISGHTALYWYRQSLGQGLEFLIYFQGNSAPDKSGLPSDRFSAERTGGSVSTLTIQRTQQEDSAVYLCASSLSAGNGEAFFGQGTRLTVV.

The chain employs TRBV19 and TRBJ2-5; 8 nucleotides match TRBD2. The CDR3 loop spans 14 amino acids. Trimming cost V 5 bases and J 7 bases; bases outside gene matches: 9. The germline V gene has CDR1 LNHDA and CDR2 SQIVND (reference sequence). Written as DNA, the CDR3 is TGTGCCAGTAGTCCCACTAGCGGCCTAGGGACCCAGTACTTC. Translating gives CASSPTSGLGTQYF.

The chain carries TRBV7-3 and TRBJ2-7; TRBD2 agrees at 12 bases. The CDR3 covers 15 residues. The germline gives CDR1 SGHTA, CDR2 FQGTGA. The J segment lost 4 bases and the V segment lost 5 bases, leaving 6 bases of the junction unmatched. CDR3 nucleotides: TGTGCCAGCAGCCCCGGACTAGCGGGACCTTACGAGCAGTACTTC. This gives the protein CASSPGLAGPYEQYF.